Presented here are 13 T cell receptor beta chains from one specimen sequenced in a study of shared clonotypes between healthy human individuals. Produced via immunoSEQ multiplex PCR; TCRdb's table is partial and in-frame only. The profile shows roughly 2.2 million clones, roughly 93% of them singletons. The sequencing input was naive CD4+ T cells from PBMCs. The subset was: CD45RA+ positively selected. These receptors came from a man younger than 30 in good health. Some clones in this sample may be carry-over from other donors' samples.

J is TRBJ1-1 and V is TRBV28; 8 positions agree with TRBD1. CDR3 length: 15 amino acids. Trimming took 5 bases from V and 1 from J; bases not matched to a gene: 6. CDR1 MDHEN and CDR2 SYDVKM come from the germline V gene. CDR3 in DNA: TGTGCCAGCAGTGATTGGGACAGGCCGAACACTGAAGCTTTCTTT. Protein sequence: CASSDWDRPNTEAFF.

The gene calls are TRBV30 and TRBJ2-5; tentative D call: TRBD2 (6 bases). The V gene lost 3 bases and the J gene lost 2 bases, with 13 bases spanning the gap. This CDR3 comprises 14 residues. Germline assignment: CDR1 GTSNPN and CDR2 SVGIG (reference sequence). CDR3 nucleotides: TGTGCCTGGAGGGAGGGGACGCTACAAGAGACCCAGTACTTC. This codes for CAWREGTLQETQYF.

This clone was detected only once. This chain uses TRBV11-2 with TRBJ2-2, with TRBD2 matching over 7 bases. This CDR3 contains 17 residues. Germline CDR1 SGHAT, CDR2 FQNNGV. Germline trimming cut 4 bases from V and 6 bases from J; bases unmatched to any gene: 14. CDR3 amino acids: CASSSSPGRGSAGELFF. CDR3 sequence (DNA): TGTGCCAGCAGCTCCTCCCCGGGGAGGGGATCCGCCGGGGAGCTGTTTTTT.

The chain links TRBV6-5 to TRBJ1-2; no clear D gene. V was clipped by 0 bases and J by 7 bases, with 9 bases between them. The CDR3 is 13 residues long. CDR1 is MNHEY, CDR2 SVGAGI, per germline. CDR3: CASSYSFFSGYTF. CDR3 bases: TGTGCCAGCAGTTACTCGTTTTTTAGTGGCTACACCTTC.

The V call is TRBV4-1, the J call TRBJ2-7; 12 bases align to TRBD2. Germline trimming cut 6 bases from V and 2 bases from J; bases unmatched to any gene: 5. Germline values: CDR1 MGHRA, CDR2 YSYEKL. This CDR3 is 15 amino acids long. The CDR3 loop reads CASSRGLAGTYEQYF. In DNA, the CDR3 is TGCGCCAGCAGTCGCGGACTAGCGGGGACCTACGAGCAGTACTTC.

The gene calls are TRBV11-2 and TRBJ2-1; D could derive from TRBD1 or TRBD2 (5 bases each). The CDR3 totals 16 residues. The V gene's germline CDR1 is SGHAT and CDR2 FQNNGV. The V end was cut by 1 base, the J end by 4 bases, with 14 bases between. The CDR3 DNA reads TGTGCCAGCAGCTTAGTGAGGGGAAAGCGGTACAATGAGCAGTTCTTC. Encoded protein: CASSLVRGKRYNEQFF. The full variable domain, its missing parts supplied by reference TRBV11-2 and TRBJ2-1, is EAGVAQSPRYKIIEKRQSVAFWCNPISGHATLYWYQQILGQGPKLLIQFQNNGVVDDSQLPKDRFSAERLKGVDSTLKIQPAKLEDSAVYLCASSLVRGKRYNEQFFGPGTRLTVL.

The chain recombines TRBV5-4 with TRBJ2-1; perhaps D is TRBD1 or TRBD2 (5 bases each). Trimming cost V 4 bases and J 6 bases, with 17 bases left between them. The CDR3 sequence is 15 residues long. In germline, CDR1 is SGHNT, CDR2 YYREEE (reference sequence). The CDR3 coding sequence is TGTGCCAGCAGCCGGCCCCGGGACGCCGGCAATGAGCAGTTCTTC. This codes for CASSRPRDAGNEQFF. Complete variable domain (other parts from reference TRBV5-4 and TRBJ2-1): ETGVTQSPTHLIKTRGQQVTLRCSSQSGHNTVSWYQQALGQGPQFIFQYYREEENGRGNFPPRFSGLQFPNYSSELNVNALELDDSALYLCASSRPRDAGNEQFFGPGTRLTVL.

About this clone: Other nucleotide sequences from this sample produce the same CDR3. The chain has TRBV18 and TRBJ2-1; D gene ambiguous. The V and J ends lost 0 bases and 6 bases respectively, with 6 bases between them. Germline CDR1 is KGHSH and CDR2 is LQKENI. CDR3 size: 13 residues. CDR3 sequence reads: CASSPPSGNEQFF. The CDR3 DNA reads TGTGCCAGCTCACCACCCTCCGGCAATGAGCAGTTCTTC.

In this sample, this clone turned up a few times. The rearrangement links TRBV28 to TRBJ2-5; 8 nucleotides match TRBD1. V lost 2 bases and J lost 4; bases outside the gene matches: 9. Germline V CDR1 and CDR2: MDHEN, SYDVKM. The CDR3 is 16 residues long. The CDR3 nucleotides read TGTGCCAGCAGTTTAGGCGCCAGGGGGCGCGTAGAGACCCAGTACTTC. It translates to CASSLGARGRVETQYF. The whole variable domain, filled in from reference TRBV28 and TRBJ2-5, reads DVKVTQSSRYLVKRTGEKVFLECVQDMDHENMFWYRQDPGLGLRLIYFSYDVKMKEKGDIPEGYSVSREKKERFSLILESASTNQTSMYLCASSLGARGRVETQYFGPGTRLLVL.

The chain employs TRBV11-3 and TRBJ2-1; perhaps TRBD2 as D (6 bases). The germline V gene encodes CDR1 SGHNT and CDR2 YENEEA. The ends were cut back, 5 bases at V and 2 bases at J, with 13 bases in the middle. This CDR3 is 15 amino acids long. CDR3 in amino acids: CASSPKAGTYNEQFF. The DNA of the CDR3 is TGTGCCAGCAGCCCCAAAGCGGGCACCTACAATGAGCAGTTCTTC.

The chain couples TRBV11-1 to TRBJ2-3; 14 nucleotides align to TRBD2. CDR1 and CDR2 from the germline V gene are SGHAT and FQDESV (reference sequence). Germline trimming cut 5 bases from V and 1 base from J; bases unmatched to any gene: 2. This CDR3 is built from 16 residues. In DNA form, the CDR3 reads TGTGCCAGCAGCGGGGGACTAGCGGGGGGCACAGATACGCAGTATTTT. It translates to CASSGGLAGGTDTQYF.

The chain joins TRBV29-1 to TRBJ1-1; a possible D gene is TRBD1 (5 bases). This CDR3 spans 17 amino acids. CDR1 and CDR2 (germline): SQVTM, ANQGSEA. The V end was cut by 0 bases, the J end by 0 bases, with 17 bases between. The CDR3 reads CSVEDLRRGRMNTEAFF. The CDR3 DNA is TGCAGCGTTGAAGATCTTAGGAGGGGCCGGATGAACACTGAAGCTTTCTTT. Variable domain in full (rest from reference TRBV29-1 and TRBJ1-1): SAVISQKPSRDICQRGTSLTIQCQVDSQVTMMFWYRQQPGQSLTLIATANQGSEATYESGFVIDKFPISRPNLTFSTLTVSNMSPEDSSIYLCSVEDLRRGRMNTEAFFGQGTRLTVV.

V gene TRBV5-8 combines with J gene TRBJ1-1; D may be TRBD1 (5 bases). CDR1 and CDR2 (germline): SGHTS, YDEGEE. The CDR3 totals 14 residues. Trimming took 3 bases from V and 0 from J, leaving 9 bases between them. CDR3 DNA sequence: TGTGCCAGCAGCTCCAGGGCTATGAACACTGAAGCTTTCTTT. This codes for CASSSRAMNTEAFF.